This TCR beta chain came from a study of cytomegalovirus exposure and HLA in healthy donors. Turning to the study itself: T cells numbering around 200 million yielded more than 100 million unique TCR beta sequences in an earlier analysis. General study findings and limits: When the data were analyzed later, several of the most significant clusters appeared to be linked to common viral pathogens. As a later analysis revealed, most CMV-associated TCR beta chains appeared HLA-restricted. By HLA locus, TCR association rates varied in a later analysis, with DRB1 showing the most and HLA-C the fewest.

The V gene lost 5 bases and the J gene lost 5 bases, with 15 bases spanning the gap. Germline CDR1 reads GTSNPN; CDR2 reads SVGIG (reference sequence). The CDR3 has 14 amino acids. With regard to this clone: Its matching antigen is unknown.

Both 60 Vbeta primers and 13 Jbeta primers went into the PCR. Generated by immunoSEQ multiplex PCR, the TCRdb table keeps only in-frame clones and is missing some. The sample carries 50,000 to 65,000 clones, around 75% recorded once. This sequence joins TRBV30 and TRBJ1-4; D gene ambiguous. Sequencing was performed on PBMCs. This sequence originates from a man between 45 and 60 years old in good health and CMV-seropositive. The DNA for the CDR3 is TGTGCCTGGTCGCCCGGAGGTACAAATGAAAAACTGTTTTTT. It is translated as CAWSPGGTNEKLFF.